The next 31 T cell receptor beta chains were all read from a single sample in a study of cytomegalovirus exposure and HLA in healthy donors. Primers for the PCR totalled 60 Vbeta and 13 Jbeta. The method was immunoSEQ multiplex PCR; TCRdb's version includes in-frame clones alone and lacks a portion of them. The sample has some 150,000 clones; around 85% are singletons. What was sequenced was PBMCs. The source is a woman in her twenties or thirties in good health and CMV-seronegative.

The rearrangement joins TRBV21-1 to TRBJ2-3; the table's D call TRBD1 went unverified against the DNA. TRBV21-1 represents a pseudogene. CDR3 size: 15 residues. CDR3 nucleotide sequence: TGTGCCAGCAGCCACCCACCAGGGGACCCAGATACGCAGTATTTT. This codes for CASSHPPGDPDTQYF.

This clone has a single count. The rearrangement uses TRBV11-3 and TRBJ2-2, with 11 bases that match TRBD1. There are 13 residues in the CDR3. The V segment lost 8 bases and the J segment 6 bases; nucleotides outside the gene matches: 2. The germline V gene encodes CDR1 SGHNT and CDR2 YENEEA. The CDR3 bases are TGTGCCAGCCGGGACAGGGGGGCCGGGGAGCTGTTTTTT. Its translation: CASRDRGAGELFF. Full variable domain (rest looked up from reference TRBV11-3 and TRBJ2-2): EAGVVQSPRYKIIEKKQPVAFWCNPISGHNTLYWYLQNLGQGPELLIRYENEEAVDDSQLPKDRFSAERLKGVDSTLKIQPAELGDSAVYLCASRDRGAGELFFGEGSRLTVL.

The V gene is TRBV2, the J gene TRBJ1-1; D gene unclear. Germline V CDR1 and CDR2: SNHLY, FYNNEI. This CDR3 is 14 amino acids long. The V and J ends lost 8 bases and 0 bases respectively, with 13 bases between them. The DNA of the CDR3 is TGTGCCAGCGAAGCAGGTCCGGTGAACACTGAAGCTTTCTTT. Amino acid sequence: CASEAGPVNTEAFF.

This sequence joins TRBV13 and TRBJ1-1; D not certain. The V gene lost 2 bases and the J gene lost 7 bases, with 8 bases spanning the gap. This CDR3 is 12 amino acids long. The V gene's germline CDR1 is PRHDT and CDR2 FYEKMQ (reference sequence). The CDR3 reads CASSLTRGEAFF. In DNA form, the CDR3 reads TGTGCCAGCAGCTTAACACGGGGTGAAGCTTTCTTT.

A remark on this clone: The identical CDR3 is also encoded by other nucleotide sequences in the sample. The rearrangement uses TRBV9 and TRBJ1-3; D uncertain. Germline CDR1 and CDR2: SGDLS and YYNGEE. Trimming left V 0 bases short and J 0 bases short, with 7 bases between. The CDR3 has 15 amino acids. CDR3 bases: TGTGCCAGCAGCGTAGGTGGCAGCTCTGGAAACACCATATATTTT. Translated, it gives CASSVGGSSGNTIYF.

This chain links TRBV5-1 with TRBJ2-3, with 9 positions matching TRBD1. Germline loops: CDR1 SGHRS, CDR2 YFSETQ. There are 16 residues in the CDR3. V was clipped by 5 bases and J by 0 bases; unmatched bases: 7. CDR3 amino acids: CASRPGTGQSTDTQYF. The CDR3 region has the DNA TGCGCCAGCAGACCCGGGACAGGGCAGAGCACAGATACGCAGTATTTT. Variable domain in full (rest from reference TRBV5-1 and TRBJ2-3): KAGVTQTPRYLIKTRGQQVTLSCSPISGHRSVSWYQQTPGQGLQFLFEYFSETQRNKGNFPGRFSGRQFSNSRSEMNVSTLELGDSALYLCASRPGTGQSTDTQYFGPGTRLTVL.

The rearrangement uses TRBV27 and TRBJ2-1, with D maybe TRBD2 (7 bases). Trimming stripped 4 bases from V and 0 bases from J, with 16 bases between. Germline CDR1 and CDR2: MNHEY and SMNVEV (reference sequence). CDR3 length equals 17 residues. CDR3 coding DNA: TGTGCCAGCAGTTCGGGACAAGGGGGGGGCTCCTACAATGAGCAGTTCTTC. Protein sequence: CASSSGQGGGSYNEQFF.

The chain links TRBV7-8 to TRBJ1-1; D may be TRBD1 (6 bases). The V gene's germline CDR1 is SGHVS and CDR2 FQNEAQ. This CDR3 has 13 residues. V was cut by 6 bases and J by 6 bases, with 14 bases left in between. The CDR3 DNA follows: TGTGCCAGCAGAATAGGGGGGGCCCCTGAAGCTTTCTTT. This translates into CASRIGGAPEAFF.

The DNA of the CDR3 is TGTGCCAGCAGCTTGTTTCGGGGGGGCCAAGAGACCCAGTACTTC. Translation gives CASSLFRGGQETQYF. This chain uses TRBV13 with TRBJ2-5; 8 bases map to TRBD2. The CDR3 totals 15 residues. Trimming at V came to 3 bases and at J to 1 base, leaving 4 bases not matched to a gene. Germline-derived CDR1 and CDR2 are PRHDT and FYEKMQ (reference sequence).

This clone was counted between two and nine times. The CDR3 DNA reads TGTGCCACCAGCAGACCTGATGAAAAACTGTTTTTT. Encoded protein: CATSRPDEKLFF. V and J are TRBV15 and TRBJ1-4; D not certain. The CDR3 has 12 amino acids. Germline CDR1 LNHNV, CDR2 YYDKDF (reference sequence). The V gene lost 2 bases and the J gene lost 6 bases, with 4 bases spanning the gap.

This clone appeared a single time. This chain joins TRBV27 and TRBJ1-1; D possibly corresponds to TRBD1 (6 bases). CDR3 size: 14 residues. Germline values: CDR1 MNHEY, CDR2 SMNVEV (reference sequence). V dropped 3 bases and J dropped 0 bases, with 8 bases sitting between them. DNA for the CDR3: TGTGCCAGCAGTTTGGGGGCGATGAACACTGAAGCTTTCTTT. Protein sequence: CASSLGAMNTEAFF.

This chain links TRBV7-8 with TRBJ2-7; D perhaps matches TRBD2 (5 bases). CDR3 length: 14 amino acids. Germline loops: CDR1 SGHVS, CDR2 FQNEAQ. The V end was cut by 2 bases, the J end by 5 bases, with 13 bases between. The CDR3 coding sequence is TGTGCCAGCAGCTTAACCAGCCTAGCTCACGAGCAGTACTTC. Residues: CASSLTSLAHEQYF.

The chain carries TRBV2 and TRBJ1-2; TRBD1 aligns across 8 bases. This CDR3 spans 14 amino acids. Per the germline V gene, CDR1 is SNHLY and CDR2 is FYNNEI. With 8 bases clipped from V and 2 bases from J, the junction kept 7 bases outside the gene matches. The CDR3 DNA sequence: TGTGCCAGCGGGGGGTACAGGGGGAACTATGGCTACACCTTC. It codes for CASGGYRGNYGYTF.

In this sample, this clone turned up a few times. The chain combines TRBV5-6 with TRBJ1-1; the match to TRBD1 covers 8 bases. Germline lookup yields CDR1 SGHDT and CDR2 YYEEEE. The CDR3 is 14 residues long. J gave up 4 bases and V 6 bases, and 8 bases lay outside the gene matches. This CDR3 reads CASNVQGAGTEAFF. The CDR3 DNA follows: TGTGCCAGCAACGTGCAGGGGGCGGGCACTGAAGCTTTCTTT.

This chain uses TRBV19 with TRBJ2-2; D might be TRBD2 (6 bases). Germline-derived CDR1 and CDR2 are LNHDA and SQIVND (reference sequence). The CDR3 contains 15 residues. V was clipped by 3 bases and J by 5 bases, with 13 bases between them. CDR3 loop: CASSIRTTRTGELFF. CDR3 DNA sequence: TGTGCCAGTAGTATTAGGACTACTCGTACCGGGGAGCTGTTTTTT. Using reference TRBV19 and TRBJ2-2 for the parts outside the CDR3, the full variable domain is DGGITQSPKYLFRKEGQNVTLSCEQNLNHDAMYWYRQDPGQGLRLIYYSQIVNDFQKGDIAEGYSVSREKKESFPLTVTSAQKNPTAFYLCASSIRTTRTGELFFGEGSRLTVL.

This clone came up once. This chain uses TRBV29-1 with TRBJ1-2; D is unresolved. The CDR3 contains 11 residues. Germline CDR1 reads SQVTM; CDR2 reads ANQGSEA. V dropped 8 bases and J dropped 2 bases, with 9 bases sitting between them. DNA of the CDR3: TGCAGCCACGGCGGCAACTATGGCTACACCTTC. Translating it yields CSHGGNYGYTF.

The genes are TRBV5-4 and TRBJ2-1, with 14 nucleotides matching TRBD2. The ends lost 4 bases at V and 4 bases at J; junction bases unmatched: 7. CDR1 and CDR2 (germline): SGHNT, YYREEE (reference sequence). This CDR3 comprises 17 residues. CDR3 DNA sequence: TGTGCCAGCAGCCCCGGGACTAGCGGGAGCGCGTACAATGAGCAGTTCTTC. It is translated as CASSPGTSGSAYNEQFF.

The chain joins TRBV10-3 to TRBJ2-1; the D is unclear. Germline V CDR1 and CDR2: ENHRY, SYGVKD. V dropped 5 bases and J dropped 8 bases, with 7 bases sitting between them. The CDR3 has 11 amino acids. CDR3 in DNA: TGTGCCATCAGTCTAACGGATGAGCAGTTCTTC. Amino acids: CAISLTDEQFF.

The chain combines TRBV6-5 with TRBJ2-5; TRBD1 agrees at 9 bases. This CDR3 has 16 residues. Trimming removed 4 bases from V and 1 base from J; junction bases left unmatched: 7. Germline loops: CDR1 MNHEY, CDR2 SVGAGI. CDR3 coding DNA: TGTGCCAGCAGTTTCGGACAGGGGAGGGCCCAAGAGACCCAGTACTTC. It specifies CASSFGQGRAQETQYF.

The V gene is TRBV7-2, the J gene TRBJ2-7; possible D gene TRBD1, 5 bases. V dropped 3 bases and J dropped 5 bases, with 17 bases sitting between them. The CDR3 is 15 amino acids. The germline CDR1 and CDR2 sequences are SGHTA and FQGNSA. The CDR3 loop reads CASSFAGPISDEQYF. The CDR3 nucleotides read TGTGCCAGCAGCTTTGCAGGGCCCATATCCGACGAGCAGTACTTC.

The chain recombines TRBV18 with TRBJ2-7; tentative D call: TRBD1 (6 bases). CDR1 and CDR2 from the germline V gene are KGHSH and LQKENI. CDR3 length: 18 residues. Trimming removed 3 bases at V and 0 bases at J, with 21 bases between. For the CDR3, the DNA is TGTGCCAGCTCACCCCTGCACTTAACAGGGTTTAACTCCTACGAGCAGTACTTC. Its translation: CASSPLHLTGFNSYEQYF.

V gene TRBV7-8 combines with J gene TRBJ2-6; unclear D gene. V lost 5 bases and J 1 base, leaving 6 bases between the germline ends. There are 14 residues in the CDR3. Looked up from germline, CDR1 is SGHVS and CDR2 is FQNEAQ. Here the CDR3 reads CASSPGSGANVLTF. The CDR3 region has the DNA TGTGCCAGCAGCCCCGGTTCTGGGGCCAACGTCCTGACTTTC.

The V call is TRBV7-2, the J call TRBJ2-7; D is possibly TRBD2 (8 bases). The V gene's germline CDR1 is SGHTA and CDR2 FQGNSA. The V and J ends lost 5 bases and 2 bases respectively, with 16 bases between them. The CDR3 runs 15 residues. CDR3 bases: TGTGCCAGCAGCAAAGGGGGCGGGGGGCCCTACGAGCAGTACTTC. This encodes CASSKGGGGPYEQYF.

The CDR3 bases are TGTGCCAGCAGTTACACAGGACAGCAACCTAACTATGGCTACACCTTC. This encodes CASSYTGQQPNYGYTF. V and J are TRBV6-5 and TRBJ1-2; TRBD1 is a possible D gene (6 bases). Looked up from germline, CDR1 is MNHEY and CDR2 is SVGAGI. V was cut by 2 bases and J by 0 bases, with 13 bases left in between. The CDR3 length is 16 residues.

Notes on this clone: The junction shows a germline mismatch at one end, possibly a read error. The chain recombines TRBV10-3 with TRBJ2-7; the D gene is possibly TRBD2 (6 bases). CDR1 and CDR2 from the germline V gene are ENHRY and SYGVKD. The CDR3 is 14 amino acids. CDR3 sequence: CAISGGGVSYGQYF. Written as DNA, the CDR3 is TGTGCCATCTCTGGAGGCGGGGTCTCCTACGGGCAGTACTTC.

This sequence joins TRBV30 and TRBJ2-1; TRBD2 agrees at 11 bases. Germline CDR1 and CDR2: GTSNPN and SVGIG (reference sequence). Unmatched junction bases numbered 5, after V lost 3 bases and J lost 4 bases. The CDR3 has 15 amino acids. This CDR3 reads CAWRTGTSGYNEQFF. CDR3 DNA: TGTGCCTGGAGAACCGGGACTAGCGGTTACAATGAGCAGTTCTTC. The variable domain in full, with the rest retrieved from reference TRBV30 and TRBJ2-1, is SQTIHQWPATLVQPVGSPLSLECTVEGTSNPNLYWYRQAAGRGLQLLFYSVGIGQISSEVPQNLSASRPQDRQFILSSKKLLLSDSGFYLCAWRTGTSGYNEQFFGPGTRLTVL.

The V and J genes are TRBV6-5 and TRBJ1-1; maybe TRBD1 (5 bases). This CDR3 region has 15 residues. Germline V gene sequence: CDR1 MNHEY, CDR2 SVGAGI. The V end lost 0 bases, the J end lost 3 bases, and 11 bases lay between the germline ends. CDR3 residues: CASSYSTGWDTEAFF. In DNA, the CDR3 is TGTGCCAGCAGTTACTCAACAGGATGGGACACTGAAGCTTTCTTT.

This chain connects TRBV12-5 to TRBJ2-7; maybe TRBD2 (5 bases). V lost 2 bases, J lost 6 bases, and 17 bases lay in between. This CDR3 comprises 15 residues. The V gene's germline CDR1 is LGHNT and CDR2 FRNRAP. CDR3 in amino acids: CASGLRTGERSEQYF. The CDR3 DNA reads as TGTGCTAGTGGTTTGAGGACTGGGGAGAGGAGCGAGCAGTACTTC.

This clone was found once. This sequence joins TRBV6-5 and TRBJ1-2; D gene uncertain. The V and J ends lost 7 bases and 0 bases respectively, with 12 bases between them. The CDR3 consists of 14 residues. CDR1 is MNHEY and CDR2 is SVGAGI in the germline V gene. The CDR3: CASKAGQANYGYTF. CDR3 coding DNA: TGTGCCAGCAAGGCAGGTCAAGCTAACTATGGCTACACCTTC.

The chain couples TRBV6-5 to TRBJ1-6; no definite D call. The CDR3 runs to 16 residues. The V and J ends lost 0 bases and 10 bases respectively, with 16 bases between them. The V gene's germline CDR1 is MNHEY and CDR2 SVGAGI. The CDR3 loop reads CASSYSSGGDSSPLHF. CDR3 DNA: TGTGCCAGCAGTTACTCGAGTGGAGGAGATAGCTCACCCCTCCACTTT.

The chain has TRBV6-6 and TRBJ2-1; 10 bases align to TRBD2. The CDR3 length is 16 residues. Trimming cost V 2 bases and J 8 bases; bases outside gene matches: 9. Germline V CDR1 and CDR2: MNHNY, SVGAGI (reference sequence). The CDR3 sequence: CASSYPPSGGADEQFF. Written as DNA, the CDR3 is TGTGCCAGCAGTTACCCCCCGAGCGGGGGGGCGGATGAGCAGTTCTTC.